The clone carrying this TCR beta chain was detected ten times or more. Breast cancer patients provided tissue from their axillary draining lymph nodes. The data are from a study of breast tumors, draining lymph nodes, adjacent tissues. TCRdb analysed the multiplex PCR reads with MiXCR anew, one entry per CDR3 protein. The sample contains 200,000 to 300,000 distinct CDR3 sequences, 30% to 35% of which appear only once. CDR1 is SSHAT, CDR2 FNYEAQ, per germline (reference sequence). The CDR3 spans 15 residues. The sample consisted of axillary lymph node tissue. The V gene is TRBV7-7, the J gene TRBJ2-6; tentative D call: TRBD1 (6 bases). The clonotype originates from a female donor with breast cancer. Some clones in this sample may be carry-over from other donors' samples. The CDR3 loop is CATRGTSSGANVLTF. CDR3 DNA: TGTGCAACCAGGGGAACAAGCTCTGGGGCCAACGTCCTGACTTTC.